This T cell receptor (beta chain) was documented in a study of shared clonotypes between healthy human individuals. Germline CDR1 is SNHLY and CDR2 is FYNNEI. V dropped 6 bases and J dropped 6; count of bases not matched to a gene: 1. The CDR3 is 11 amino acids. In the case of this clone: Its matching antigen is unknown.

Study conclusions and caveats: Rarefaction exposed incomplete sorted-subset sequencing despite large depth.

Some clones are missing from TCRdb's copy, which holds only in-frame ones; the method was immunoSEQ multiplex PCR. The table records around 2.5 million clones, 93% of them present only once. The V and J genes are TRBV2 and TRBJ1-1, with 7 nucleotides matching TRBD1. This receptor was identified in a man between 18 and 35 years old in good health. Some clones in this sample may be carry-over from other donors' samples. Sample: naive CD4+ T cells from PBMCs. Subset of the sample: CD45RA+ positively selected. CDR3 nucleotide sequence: TGTGCCAGCAGGGGGACAGCTGAAGCTTTCTTT. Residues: CASRGTAEAFF.